This T cell receptor beta chain was sequenced for a study of blood T cell repertoires in COVID-19 (dated by TCRdb to about 2020). A note on the overall study: Collaborator samples came from the United States, Italy and Spain and covered acute and convalescent phases of COVID-19. Samples were obtained from the ongoing ImmuneRACE study (first 160 participants) and from some 1,300 subjects provided by 6 global collaborators. Deeply sampled blood TCRbeta repertoires from subjects exposed to, actively infected with, or recovered from COVID-19 were included in the dataset. The repertoires were released in a freely available public database meant as a resource for research on the immune response to SARS-CoV-2. The sample metadata nearly always contained a de-identified subject ID, COVID-19 status, age in years and sex. The prospective study material was composed of cDNA or gDNA derived from T cells, B-cell-depleted T cells, or PBMCs. Where HLA class I and class II types were available, the types were taken from metadata supplied by the sample provider, not from assay-based typing.

A word on this clone: Its recognized antigen is unknown. No much larger clone exists at a distance of one base, and base qualities are not known.

Beyond this particular receptor, the publication reports: The amount of clinical and demographic metadata varied by source and participant and was provided uncurated.

TCRbeta CDR3 regions were amplified from genomic DNA using the immunoSEQ Assay, a bias-controlled multiplex PCR. The study's own analysis went as follows. Nucleated cell counts per sample were estimated from amplification of reference gene primers within the assay. To quantify the absolute abundance of each unique TCRbeta CDR3 rearrangement, sequence reads were collapsed and filtered. Productive Simpson clonality was computed per sample as the square root of Simpson's diversity index over productive rearrangements. This is the immuneACCESS table as TCRdb keeps it, with only in-frame sequences that have V and J called. A part of the clones is gone; compared with another copy, unresolved V genes explain less than half, and the rest is unexplained. V, J and clone size are those of that table, while D and trimming were read from the DNA. The sample table records around 270,000 clones; around 87% of these occur just once. About 2.5% of the sample is taken by the ten largest.

Whole blood was collected in K2EDTA tubes by collaborating institutions according to the institutions' own protocols. For TCRbeta analysis, collaborator samples were shipped as frozen whole blood, as isolated PBMCs, or as DNA extracted from either sample type. The CDR3 sequence holds 16 residues, the cysteine and phenylalanine included. CDR3 DNA only is kept here, 48 bases in frame from base 1. V is clipped by 0 bases and J by 2 bases, and the sequence between their germline boundaries is 13 bases long. From the germline V gene, CDR1 is SGHTA and CDR2 is FQGTGA. The receptor was isolated from a woman aged 45-59 years with acute or convalescent COVID-19. The specimen was peripheral blood. This receptor chain uses TRBV7-3 and TRBJ1-2; the D gene cannot be resolved reliably. CDR3 loop: CASSLTRRAENYGYTF. In nucleotide form, the sequence is TGTGCCAGCAGCTTAACTAGGCGGGCAGAAAACTATGGCTACACCTTC.